One sample yielded the 21 T cell receptor beta chains listed below, sequenced in a study of T cells after somatic rescue of genetic block. The protocol was immunoSEQ multiplex PCR, while the TCRdb copy is restricted to in-frame clones and leaves out a portion. The table records 55,000 to 75,000 clones, under 95% of them present only once. Input material: peripheral blood mononuclear cells (PBMCs). Source of these receptors: a man aged 35 to 55.

This chain uses TRBV10-1 with TRBJ2-3; 7 bases fit TRBD2. This CDR3 contains 14 residues. Germline CDR1 WNHNN, CDR2 SYGVQD (reference sequence). V lost 4 bases to trimming and J lost 3 bases; unmatched junction nucleotides: 4. The CDR3, as DNA: TGCGCCAGCAGTGTCGGCGGGGGAACAGATACGCAGTATTTT. This gives the protein CASSVGGGTDTQYF.

The count of this clone is one. The J gene is TRBJ1-5, the V gene TRBV5-6; the D is unclear. V was cut by 2 bases and J by 4 bases, with 13 bases left in between. Germline CDR1 reads SGHDT; CDR2 reads YYEEEE. The CDR3 sequence is 15 residues long. The CDR3: CASSLIGRINQPQHF. Here the CDR3 DNA reads TGTGCCAGCAGCTTAATCGGACGGATTAATCAGCCCCAGCATTTT.

The count of this clone is one. Other DNA sequences in the same sample also yield this CDR3. J is TRBJ2-7 and V is TRBV6-5, with D maybe TRBD2 (6 bases). Germline V lookup: CDR1 MNHEY, CDR2 SVGAGI. The V end lost 6 bases, the J end lost 0 bases, and 12 bases lay between the germline ends. CDR3 length equals 14 residues. This chain's CDR3 is CASSRDFSSYEQYF. CDR3 nucleotides: TGTGCCAGCAGCCGGGACTTCAGCTCCTACGAGCAGTACTTC.

The rearrangement links TRBV6-5 to TRBJ2-3, with no clear D. V gave up 2 bases and J gave up 0 bases, with 6 bases separating them. Germline CDR1 and CDR2: MNHEY and SVGAGI. The CDR3 has 14 residues. The CDR3 sequence is CASSYISSTDTQYF. The CDR3 DNA follows: TGTGCCAGCAGTTACATCTCTAGCACAGATACGCAGTATTTT.

The CDR3 coding sequence is TGTGCCAGCAGGGGACCGGGACAGCGAAACTACGAGCAGTACTTC. Amino acid sequence: CASRGPGQRNYEQYF. V usage is TRBV21-1 and J usage is TRBJ2-7; TRBD1 is the table's D call and was not checked against the DNA. TRBV21-1 is termed a pseudogene. CDR3 size: 15 residues.

This clone was counted a single time. The chain uses TRBV4-2 and TRBJ2-1; 11 bases are a match to TRBD2. The CDR3 is made up of 22 amino acids. Germline lookup yields CDR1 LGHNA and CDR2 YNFKEQ. Trimming removed 0 bases from V and 4 bases from J; junction bases left unmatched: 20. CDR3 sequence (DNA): TGTGCCAGCAGCCAAGATTCCTTCTTCGGGACTAGCGGAAAGGAGACTTACAATGAGCAGTTCTTC. Amino acid sequence: CASSQDSFFGTSGKETYNEQFF.

This CDR3 is CASSPPDHEKLFF. The CDR3 coding sequence is TGTGCCAGCTCACCCCCCGACCATGAAAAACTGTTTTTT. The rearrangement links TRBV18 to TRBJ1-4; no firm D call. This CDR3 has 13 residues. Germline V gene sequence: CDR1 KGHSH, CDR2 LQKENI. Trimming pared 3 bases from V and 6 bases from J, leaving 8 bases between.

This chain connects TRBV2 to TRBJ2-3; no firm D call. The CDR3 has 11 amino acids. V lost 6 bases and J 5 bases, leaving 6 bases between the germline ends. CDR1 SNHLY and CDR2 FYNNEI come from the germline V gene. DNA of the CDR3: TGTGCCAGCAGCTTACGAGATACGCAGTATTTT. This codes for CASSLRDTQYF.

The CDR3 is CASSIMAGVNTEAFF. CDR3 DNA: TGTGCCAGTAGTATAATGGCAGGGGTGAACACTGAAGCTTTCTTT. The J gene is TRBJ1-1, the V gene TRBV19; tentatively, D is TRBD1 (6 bases). Trimming left V 2 bases short and J 0 bases short, with 10 bases between. CDR3 length: 15 amino acids. Germline assignment: CDR1 LNHDA and CDR2 SQIVND (reference sequence). Full variable domain (missing parts from reference TRBV19 and TRBJ1-1): DGGITQSPKYLFRKEGQNVTLSCEQNLNHDAMYWYRQDPGQGLRLIYYSQIVNDFQKGDIAEGYSVSREKKESFPLTVTSAQKNPTAFYLCASSIMAGVNTEAFFGQGTRLTVV.

The V call is TRBV2, the J call TRBJ1-2; 8 nucleotides line up with TRBD1. CDR1 is SNHLY and CDR2 is FYNNEI in the germline V gene. The V gene end was trimmed by 5 bases and the J gene end by 6 bases; junction bases not matched to a gene: 8. The CDR3 runs 14 residues. The CDR3 nucleotides are TGTGCCAGCAGTATGGGACAGGCGAGCGATGGCTACACCTTC. Protein product: CASSMGQASDGYTF.

This clone was counted once. This sequence joins TRBV7-8 and TRBJ1-1, with 12 bases matching TRBD1. Germline values: CDR1 SGHVS, CDR2 FQNEAQ. The V segment lost 5 bases and the J segment 5 bases; nucleotides outside the gene matches: 3. This CDR3 comprises 14 residues. The DNA for the CDR3 is TGTGCCAGCAGCCGGGACAGGGGGCTTACTGAAGCTTTCTTT. It encodes CASSRDRGLTEAFF.

The J gene is TRBJ2-7, the V gene TRBV5-6; 13 bases match TRBD2. CDR3 length: 18 amino acids. Germline V lookup: CDR1 SGHDT, CDR2 YYEEEE. Trimming took 3 bases from V and 3 from J; bases not matched to a gene: 12. DNA of the CDR3: TGTGCCAGCAGCTCTCGGACTAGCGGGAGTCTTCTTTTCTACGAGCAGTACTTC. Its protein product is CASSSRTSGSLLFYEQYF. The complete variable domain, with remaining parts taken from reference TRBV5-6 and TRBJ2-7, reads DAGVTQSPTHLIKTRGQQVTLRCSPKSGHDTVSWYQQALGQGPQFIFQYYEEEERQRGNFPDRFSGHQFPNYSSELNVNALLLGDSALYLCASSSRTSGSLLFYEQYFGPGTRLTVT.

This chain connects TRBV6-5 to TRBJ1-4, with D uncertain. This CDR3 contains 12 residues. The ends were cut back, 0 bases at V and 7 bases at J, with 3 bases in the middle. The germline V gene encodes CDR1 MNHEY and CDR2 SVGAGI. CDR3 protein: CASSYSTEKLFF. CDR3 DNA sequence: TGTGCCAGCAGTTACTCGACTGAAAAACTGTTTTTT.

The V call is TRBV19, the J call TRBJ2-7; 10 positions agree with TRBD2. The germline V gene has CDR1 LNHDA and CDR2 SQIVND (reference sequence). Trimming cost V 4 bases and J 2 bases; bases outside gene matches: 2. The CDR3 is made up of 14 amino acids. Written as DNA, the CDR3 is TGTGCCAGTAGTAGCGGACTAGCGGCCTACGAGCAGTACTTC. Translating gives CASSSGLAAYEQYF.

This rearrangement joins TRBV6-5 to TRBJ2-5; weak D call: TRBD1 (6 bases). The V gene's germline CDR1 is MNHEY and CDR2 SVGAGI. The CDR3 covers 11 residues. Trimming removed 8 bases at V and 6 bases at J, with 10 bases between. The DNA of the CDR3 is TGTGCCAGCTCGAGGGACAAGACCCAGTACTTC. Protein sequence: CASSRDKTQYF.

As to this clone: Sequence at one end of the junction differs from germline and may be a read error. The V and J genes are TRBV7-9 and TRBJ2-1, with TRBD2 identical over 8 bases. Germline V lookup: CDR1 SEHNR, CDR2 FQNEAQ (reference sequence). CDR3 length equals 13 residues. The CDR3: CASSLALAAEQFF. Here the CDR3 DNA reads TGTGCCAGCAGCCTAGCACTAGCGGCTGAGCAGTTCTTC.

The chain links TRBV16 to TRBJ1-5; no reliable D call. The CDR3 is 15 amino acids. Between the trimmed V and J ends, which lost 1 base and 2 bases, there was a span of 9 bases. The germline gives CDR1 KGHSY, CDR2 FQNENV. CDR3 in amino acids: CASSQWRRGNQPQHF. CDR3 DNA: TGTGCCAGCAGCCAATGGCGAAGGGGCAATCAGCCCCAGCATTTT.

The V and J genes are TRBV19 and TRBJ1-1; possibly TRBD1 for D (6 bases). The V gene lost 4 bases and the J gene lost 4 bases, with 16 bases spanning the gap. The CDR3 totals 15 residues. CDR1 and CDR2 from the germline V gene are LNHDA and SQIVND (reference sequence). CDR3 DNA: TGTGCCAGTAGTACCCTCCAGGGGCATTTCACTGAAGCTTTCTTT. It specifies CASSTLQGHFTEAFF. The full variable domain, its missing parts supplied by reference TRBV19 and TRBJ1-1, is DGGITQSPKYLFRKEGQNVTLSCEQNLNHDAMYWYRQDPGQGLRLIYYSQIVNDFQKGDIAEGYSVSREKKESFPLTVTSAQKNPTAFYLCASSTLQGHFTEAFFGQGTRLTVV.

The chain is built from TRBV5-1 and TRBJ2-7; no clear D. Germline V gene lookup returns CDR1 SGHRS and CDR2 YFSETQ. V was clipped by 1 base and J by 0 bases, with 11 bases between them. The CDR3 runs 15 residues. The chain's CDR3 is CASSLTQVASYEQYF. CDR3 coding DNA: TGCGCCAGCAGCTTGACGCAGGTTGCCTCCTACGAGCAGTACTTC.

This clone appeared once. The chain recombines TRBV10-2 with TRBJ2-1; 11 bases map to TRBD2. Trimming removed 6 bases from V and 8 bases from J; junction bases left unmatched: 6. This CDR3 spans 14 amino acids. Germline CDR1 and CDR2: WSHSY and SAAADI. The DNA for the CDR3 is TGCGCCAGCAGAACTAGCGGGGGATCGGATGAGCAGTTCTTC. Amino acids: CASRTSGGSDEQFF.

The rearrangement joins TRBV4-1 to TRBJ2-5; 7 bases align to TRBD2. The CDR3 consists of 13 residues. Per germline, CDR1 MGHRA and CDR2 YSYEKL. The junction had 2 bases not matched to a gene; V was cut back by 4 bases and J by 3 bases. CDR3 sequence reads: CASSRGGEETQYF. The CDR3 DNA is TGCGCCAGCAGCCGTGGGGGGGAAGAGACCCAGTACTTC.